This TCR beta chain is drawn from a study of T cell repertoires in cytomegalovirus infection (dated by TCRdb to about 2019). Looking at the study overall: The peptide stimulations were aimed at well-studied HLA-B-restricted epitopes as well as recently identified HLA-C-restricted CMV epitopes, whose presentation resists viral immunomodulation. Donor HLA type was relevant to the analysis, as public TCR beta signatures indicated carriage of CMV infection together with the matching HLA type. Broad study findings and their caveats: The ex vivo response was dominated by HLA-C-restricted CMV-specific TCR beta clonotypes, and the single most frequent clonotype in two of eight donors was supplied by these HLA-C-restricted clonotypes. In both this cohort and an independent approximately 370-donor cohort, the cumulative frequency of public TCR beta family members distinguished carriers of CMV infection plus the relevant HLA type.

Relative to germline, V is 4 bases shorter and J is 1 base shorter, with 8 bases between their ends. The CDR3 runs 14 amino acids, cysteine and phenylalanine included. Kept here is only the CDR3 DNA, which spans 42 bases and is read in frame from base 1. CDR1 and CDR2, per the germline V gene (reference sequence), are SGHNT and YYREEE. The reads were generated on an Illumina HiSeq 1500. Clones were called with MiXCR by TCRdb after fastp trimmed the public reads at Q25, and only in-frame beta chains were retained. Entries that share a CDR3 protein sequence are merged under the most common genes and DNA. This sample comprises just under 500,000 distinct CDR3 sequences, roughly a third of them detected only once. The ten largest clonotypes hold roughly 15% of the sample. The treatment or condition label for this specimen denotes: in vitro stimulation with specific CMV peptide epitopes to enrich CMV-specific T cells.

With respect to this clonotype: Its cognate antigen has yet to be identified. No base quality values were provided; no much bigger clone lies one nucleotide off.

The material sequenced was cultured PBMCs, taken from culture after CMV antigen stimulation. This clonotype was obtained from a human donor in good health (CMV status not recorded). Some clones in this sample may be carry-over from other donors' samples. This sequence uses TRBV5-4 and TRBJ2-2, with no confidently assigned D gene. CDR3 loop: CASSRHWNTGELFF. The DNA reads TGTGCCAGCAGCCGACACTGGAACACCGGGGAGCTGTTTTTT.